The rows below give T cell receptor beta chains drawn from one sample of a study of blood T cell repertoires in COVID-19. Sequencing used immunoSEQ multiplex PCR; TCRdb keeps in-frame clones, though not all of them. Of around 300,000 clones listed, 90% are singletons. Sequenced material: PBMCs or T cells enriched from blood (not recorded which). The receptors stem from a woman younger than 45 who had recovered from COVID-19. The CDR3 runs from the conserved cysteine through the conserved F or W. Each record gives: J gene, V gene, clone size, D gene, CDR3 protein, CDR3 DNA. A D gene is named only where the DNA matches it firmly. Rows may omit the clone size; those that give it use once, few, many or a size class.

>TRBJ1-1|TRBV18|-|-
CASSKDSMNTEAFF
TGTGCCAGCTCAAAAGACAGCATGAACACTGAAGCTTTCTTT
>TRBJ2-1|TRBV18|-|-
CASSPPAAQSSYNEQFF
TGTGCCAGCTCACCACCGGCGGCTCAGAGCTCCTACAATGAGCAGTTCTTC
>TRBJ1-1|TRBV7-9|-|TRBD1
CASSLGDRGIMNTEAFF
TGTGCCAGCAGCTTAGGGGACAGGGGGATTATGAACACTGAAGCTTTCTTT
>TRBJ2-3|TRBV14|-|-
CASSHTSTDTQYF
TGTGCCAGCAGCCATACTAGCACAGATACGCAGTATTTT
>TRBJ1-2|TRBV2|-|TRBD1
CASSPTGDYGYTF
TGTGCCAGCAGTCCTACAGGGGACTATGGCTACACCTTC
>TRBJ2-7|TRBV6-6|-|TRBD1
CASEGQDFHEQYF
TGTGCCAGTGAGGGACAGGACTTCCACGAGCAGTACTTC
>TRBJ2-1|TRBV29-1|-|TRBD1
CSANRGLYNEQFF
TGCAGCGCAAACAGGGGTCTCTACAATGAGCAGTTCTTC
>TRBJ2-1|TRBV6-4|-|TRBD2
CASSLRTSGVYNEQFF
TGTGCCAGCAGTTTAAGGACTAGCGGCGTCTACAATGAGCAGTTCTTC
>TRBJ2-7|TRBV5-1|-|-
CASSRSTGAEQYF
TGCGCCAGCAGTCGTAGCACGGGAGCGGAGCAGTACTTC
>TRBJ2-2|TRBV27|-|-
CASRRQMNTGELFF
TGTGCCAGCAGACGACAGATGAACACCGGGGAGCTGTTTTTT
>TRBJ2-7|TRBV19|once|TRBD2
CASSFSGRTYEQYF
TGTGCCAGTAGTTTTAGCGGGAGGACCTACGAGCAGTACTTC
>TRBJ2-7|TRBV7-2|-|-
CASSLGGFGGRPEQYF
TGTGCCAGCAGCTTAGGAGGGTTCGGCGGACGTCCCGAGCAGTACTTC
>TRBJ1-3|TRBV28|-|-
CASISPGAGGNTIYF
TGTGCCAGCATATCCCCAGGGGCGGGTGGAAACACCATATATTTT
>TRBJ2-5|TRBV29-1|once|TRBD1
CSGVPSGGRETQYF
TGCAGCGGCGTTCCTTCAGGGGGAAGGGAGACCCAGTACTTC
>TRBJ1-5|TRBV24-1|-|-
CATSDLPGDQPQHF
TGTGCCACCAGTGATTTGCCAGGGGATCAGCCCCAGCATTTT
>TRBJ1-1|TRBV14|-|-
CASSPYGEGNTEAFF
TGTGCCAGCAGCCCCTATGGAGAGGGAAACACTGAAGCTTTCTTT
>TRBJ1-2|TRBV24-1|-|-
CATSDQKGYTF
TGTGCCACCAGTGATCAGAAGGGCTACACCTTC
>TRBJ2-7|TRBV2|-|TRBD1
CASCARTGGLYEQYF
TGTGCCAGTTGCGCAAGGACAGGGGGCCTTTACGAGCAGTACTTC
>TRBJ2-3|TRBV4-2|-|-
CASSQEESTGLADTQYF
TGTGCCAGCAGCCAAGAAGAGAGCACAGGGTTAGCAGATACGCAGTATTTT
>TRBJ2-7|TRBV5-6|-|TRBD1
CASSLRGTGTHEQYF
TGTGCCAGCAGCTTGAGGGGGACAGGGACCCACGAGCAGTACTTC
>TRBJ2-1|TRBV12-3/TRBV12-4|-|-
CASSFAGNEQFF
TGTGCCAGCAGTTTTGCGGGGAATGAGCAGTTCTTC
>TRBJ1-5|TRBV10-2|-|-
CASSDSGVNQPQHF
TGCGCCAGCAGTGATTCAGGGGTAAACCAGCCCCAGCATTTT
>TRBJ1-1|TRBV7-2|-|-
CASSPRGTLITEAFF
TGTGCCAGCAGCCCCAGGGGAACCCTGATCACTGAAGCTTTCTTT
>TRBJ2-7|TRBV28|once|-
CASSFQGIPYEQYF
TGTGCCAGCAGTTTCCAGGGTATACCCTACGAGCAGTACTTC
>TRBJ1-2|TRBV15|-|-
CATSPDPVYGYTF
TGTGCCACCAGCCCCGATCCGGTTTATGGCTACACCTTC
>TRBJ1-1|TRBV6-6|-|-
CASSYSGTPSTEAFF
TGTGCCAGCAGTTACTCCGGGACACCGTCGACTGAAGCTTTCTTT
>TRBJ2-1|TRBV7-3|-|TRBD2
CASSLFGLAGAYNEQFF
TGTGCCAGCAGCTTATTCGGACTAGCGGGTGCCTACAATGAGCAGTTCTTC
>TRBJ2-7|TRBV7-2|-|TRBD2
CASSLPLGTSETPYEQYF
TGTGCCAGCAGCCTCCCCCTGGGGACTAGCGAAACCCCCTACGAGCAGTACTTC
>TRBJ2-5|TRBV6-6|-|-
CASSRPVGQGQETQYF
TGTGCCAGCAGTCGCCCTGTGGGGCAGGGGCAAGAGACCCAGTACTTC
>TRBJ2-2|TRBV10-3|-|TRBD1
CAISGGQGNGELFF
TGTGCCATCAGTGGGGGACAGGGAAACGGGGAGCTGTTTTTT
>TRBJ1-4|TRBV27|-|-
CASSFSPKVGTSEKLFF
TGTGCCAGCAGTTTCTCGCCTAAGGTGGGCACTTCTGAAAAACTGTTTTTT
>TRBJ1-3|TRBV18|-|TRBD1
CASSPDRAGNTIYF
TGTGCCAGCTCACCAGACAGGGCTGGAAACACCATATATTTT
>TRBJ1-2|TRBV3-1/TRBV3-2|-|-
CASSQGSPTSGGYTF
TGTGCCAGCAGCCAAGGTAGTCCCACTTCGGGGGGCTACACCTTC
>TRBJ2-1|TRBV7-8|-|-
CASSSHRDSTGVLRGYNEQFF
TGTGCCAGCAGCTCACACCGTGACTCAACAGGGGTCTTGCGGGGCTACAATGAGCAGTTCTTC
>TRBJ1-5|TRBV19|few|-
CASSISGYSQPQHF
TGTGCCAGTAGTATATCAGGGTATAGTCAGCCCCAGCATTTT
>TRBJ2-1|TRBV5-1|-|-
CASRPEQGIYNEQFF
TGCGCCAGCCGCCCGGAACAGGGTATCTACAATGAGCAGTTCTTC
>TRBJ1-4|TRBV9|-|TRBD1
CASSSDRVREKLFF
TGTGCCAGCAGCTCTGACAGGGTGCGTGAAAAACTGTTTTTT
>TRBJ1-2|TRBV2|-|TRBD1
CASRTGQTANYGYTF
TGTGCCAGCAGGACGGGACAGACTGCTAACTATGGCTACACCTTC
>TRBJ2-7|TRBV5-4|once|TRBD2
CASSQAGGTYEQYF
TGTGCCAGCAGCCAAGCGGGAGGGACCTACGAGCAGTACTTC
>TRBJ2-7|TRBV11-2|-|-
CASSINTGFDEQYF
TGTGCCAGCAGCATAAATACAGGGTTTGACGAGCAGTACTTC
>TRBJ2-7|TRBV6-1|-|-
CASSELRTGLKYF
TGTGCCAGCAGTGAATTGAGAACGGGACTTAAGTACTTC
>TRBJ1-6|TRBV6-5|-|TRBD1
CASSRGQGDSPLHF
TGTGCCAGCAGTAGAGGACAGGGAGATTCACCCCTCCACTTT
>TRBJ2-3|TRBV3-1/TRBV3-2|-|-
CASSQVRDTQYF
TGTGCCAGCAGCCAAGTACGGGATACGCAGTATTTT
>TRBJ2-3|TRBV5-1|-|TRBD2
CASSKSAGEPDTQYF
TGCGCCAGCAGCAAGTCGGCGGGAGAGCCAGATACGCAGTATTTT
>TRBJ1-5|TRBV3-1/TRBV3-2|-|-
CASSQDSNQPQHF
TGTGCCAGCAGCCAAGATTCGAATCAGCCCCAGCATTTT
>TRBJ1-5|TRBV19|-|-
CASSIVGGGDSNQPQHF
TGTGCCAGTAGTATAGTAGGAGGGGGGGATAGCAATCAGCCCCAGCATTTT
>TRBJ2-1|TRBV19|-|TRBD2
CASSIGLADYNEQFF
TGTGCCAGTAGTATAGGACTAGCGGACTACAATGAGCAGTTCTTC
>TRBJ2-5|TRBV6-1|-|TRBD2
CASSELAGDQETQYF
TGTGCCAGCAGTGAACTAGCGGGAGACCAAGAGACCCAGTACTTC
>TRBJ2-2|TRBV5-1|-|-
CASSYQGIGGELFF
TGCGCCAGCAGCTATCAGGGGATCGGCGGGGAGCTGTTTTTT
>TRBJ1-4|TRBV28|-|TRBD1
CASRSQGAGEKLFF
TGTGCCAGCAGATCACAGGGGGCAGGTGAAAAACTGTTTTTT
>TRBJ1-3|TRBV6-2/TRBV6-3|-|-
CASSPASSGNTIYF
TGTGCCAGCAGTCCCGCCAGCTCTGGAAACACCATATATTTT
>TRBJ2-3|TRBV28|-|-
CALRAGTFTDTQYF
TGTGCCCTCAGGGCGGGGACGTTCACAGATACGCAGTATTTT
>TRBJ2-2|TRBV29-1|-|-
CSVVASSTGELFF
TGCAGCGTTGTTGCTAGCAGCACCGGGGAGCTGTTTTTT
>TRBJ1-5|TRBV5-4|-|-
CASSFGGQQVQPQHF
TGTGCCAGCAGCTTCGGGGGGCAGCAGGTTCAGCCCCAGCATTTT
>TRBJ1-5|TRBV2|-|TRBD1
CASSEMRGGEGISNQPQHF
TGTGCCAGCAGTGAAATGCGAGGGGGCGAGGGGATAAGCAATCAGCCCCAGCATTTT
>TRBJ1-5|TRBV9|once|-
CASSETGSDQPQHF
TGTGCCAGCAGCGAAACAGGGTCGGATCAGCCCCAGCATTTT
>TRBJ2-2|TRBV7-7|-|-
CASSLGGTSNTGELFF
TGTGCTAGCAGCTTAGGAGGTACCTCGAACACCGGGGAGCTGTTTTTT